The 28 T cell receptor beta chains below were found in one sample sequenced in a study of T cell responses to AZD1222 COVID-19 vaccine. Repertoires were generated with immunoSEQ multiplex PCR, while TCRdb's copy carries only in-frame clones and drops some. The sample has roughly 110,000 clones; around 90% are singletons. Specimen: peripheral blood, collected on day 0 of AZD1222 vaccination. These receptors all stem from an adult in good health.

This clone appeared a few times. This sequence joins TRBV4-1 and TRBJ1-6; weak D call: TRBD1 (5 bases). CDR3 size: 16 residues. Germline V gives CDR1 MGHRA, CDR2 YSYEKL. V was pared by 1 base and J by 9 bases, with 16 bases between. The CDR3 loop is CASSQVMDVGGSPLHF. In nucleotides, the CDR3 is TGCGCCAGCAGCCAAGTCATGGATGTGGGGGGTTCACCCCTCCACTTT.

The chain uses TRBV30 and TRBJ1-1; the D is unclear. CDR3 length: 13 residues. V was clipped by 0 bases and J by 0 bases, with 5 bases between them. Per germline, CDR1 GTSNPN and CDR2 SVGIG (reference sequence). CDR3 sequence (DNA): TGTGCCTGGAGTGTCGAGATGAACACTGAAGCTTTCTTT. It is translated as CAWSVEMNTEAFF.

This clone was recorded a few times. The genes are TRBV6-5 and TRBJ1-1; D ambiguous. V lost 7 bases to trimming and J lost 1 base, with 10 bases between them. Germline CDR1 and CDR2: MNHEY and SVGAGI. The CDR3 spans 13 residues. The CDR3 DNA follows: TGTGCCAGCATCCAGGCGGGGAACACTGAAGCTTTCTTT. Its translation: CASIQAGNTEAFF.

The CDR3 reads CACGKRDRSSSEAFF. CDR3 nucleotides: TGTGCCTGTGGAAAGCGGGACAGGAGTAGTTCTGAAGCTTTCTTT. The chain combines TRBV6-5 with TRBJ1-1; 8 bases fit TRBD1. Germline assignment: CDR1 MNHEY and CDR2 SVGAGI. V shed 11 bases, J shed 6 bases, and the junction held 17 bases outside the gene matches. The CDR3 extends over 15 amino acids.

The DNA for the CDR3 is TGTGCCAGCAGCTTAAGGAGAGCGGACCACGAGCAGTACTTC. Encoded protein: CASSLRRADHEQYF. The V call is TRBV7-2, the J call TRBJ2-7, with a weak D call TRBD2 (5 bases). The CDR3 has 14 residues. CDR1 and CDR2 (germline): SGHTA, FQGNSA. Between the trimmed V and J ends, which lost 2 bases and 5 bases, there was a span of 13 bases.

This clone was seen a single time. Here the CDR3 reads CASTRQGADTGELFF. CDR3 DNA: TGCGCCAGCACCCGACAGGGTGCGGACACCGGGGAGCTGTTTTTT. The V and J genes are TRBV5-1 and TRBJ2-2, with 7 bases that match TRBD1. V lost 6 bases, J lost 3 bases, and 8 bases stayed unmatched. CDR1 is SGHRS and CDR2 is YFSETQ in the germline V gene. CDR3 length: 15 residues.

Written as DNA, the CDR3 is TGTGCCAGCAGCGTAAAGGTCTCGGGGGGCTACACCTTC. Translation: CASSVKVSGGYTF. V and J are TRBV9 and TRBJ1-2; D is undetermined. Trimming took off 1 base at V and 8 bases at J, with 12 bases between the two ends. Germline assignment: CDR1 SGDLS and CDR2 YYNGEE. The CDR3 is 13 residues long.

This clone has a handful of counts. V gene TRBV7-2 combines with J gene TRBJ1-2, with D hard to call. V lost 1 base, J lost 4 bases, and 16 bases lay in between. The CDR3 consists of 16 residues. Germline V gene lookup returns CDR1 SGHTA and CDR2 FQGNSA. The CDR3: CASSLEGPTLGYGYTF. Here the CDR3 DNA reads TGTGCCAGCAGCTTAGAAGGACCCACCCTTGGCTATGGCTACACCTTC. Filled out from reference TRBV7-2 and TRBJ1-2, the complete variable domain reads GAGVSQSPSNKVTEKGKDVELRCDPISGHTALYWYRQSLGQGLEFLIYFQGNSAPDKSGLPSDRFSAERTGGSVSTLTIQRTQQEDSAVYLCASSLEGPTLGYGYTFGSGTRLTVV.

J is TRBJ2-4 and V is TRBV2; perhaps TRBD2 as D (7 bases). The germline V gene encodes CDR1 SNHLY and CDR2 FYNNEI. This CDR3 has 15 amino acids. The V end was cut by 3 bases, the J end by 2 bases, with 11 bases between. This CDR3 reads CASSEGGATKNIQYF. The CDR3 nucleotides read TGTGCCAGCAGTGAGGGGGGGGCGACCAAAAACATTCAGTACTTC.

This clone occurred a few times. The chain links TRBV7-9 to TRBJ2-3; no clear D gene. V was clipped by 4 bases and J by 4 bases, with 6 bases between them. The CDR3 is made up of 12 amino acids. Germline-derived CDR1 and CDR2 are SEHNR and FQNEAQ (reference sequence). The CDR3 DNA sequence: TGTGCCAGCAGCTCCACGGCAGATACGCAGTATTTT. This sequence encodes CASSSTADTQYF.

This chain joins TRBV3-1 (or the pseudogene TRBV3-2) and TRBJ2-3, with 7 bases fitting TRBD1. The V segment lost 6 bases and the J segment 0 bases; nucleotides outside the gene matches: 6. The germline gives CDR1 LGHDT, CDR2 YNNKEL (reference sequence). This CDR3 spans 15 amino acids. CDR3 in amino acids: CASSPRGSSTDTQYF. The CDR3 region has the DNA TGTGCCAGCAGTCCCAGGGGGTCCAGCACAGATACGCAGTATTTT.

This clone was picked up one time. The rearrangement uses TRBV10-3 and TRBJ2-4; tentative D call: TRBD1 (5 bases). Trimming pared 0 bases from V and 5 bases from J, leaving 14 bases between. The germline CDR1 and CDR2 sequences are ENHRY and SYGVKD. The CDR3 is 16 amino acids. The CDR3 DNA sequence: TGTGCCATCAGTGAGTCGCGGCAGGGAAATGAAAACATTCAGTACTTC. The encoded protein is CAISESRQGNENIQYF.

The J gene is TRBJ2-7, the V gene TRBV30, with 10 bases that match TRBD2. After removal of 2 bases from V and 2 bases from J, the junction contained 0 bases not matched to a gene. CDR3 length equals 13 residues. CDR1 and CDR2 from the germline V gene are GTSNPN and SVGIG (reference sequence). The CDR3 sequence is CAWSSGGAYEQYF. The CDR3 DNA is TGTGCCTGGAGTAGCGGGGGGGCCTACGAGCAGTACTTC.

This chain links TRBV6-5 with TRBJ1-2; D is unresolved. Per the germline V gene, CDR1 is MNHEY and CDR2 is SVGAGI. V dropped 0 bases and J dropped 8 bases, with 10 bases sitting between them. CDR3 length: 13 residues. The CDR3 region has the DNA TGTGCCAGCAGTTACTCGTCAACGGGGGGCTACACCTTC. Translating gives CASSYSSTGGYTF.

The rearrangement links TRBV19 to TRBJ1-2, with D possibly TRBD1 on 5 matching bases. CDR1 is LNHDA, CDR2 SQIVND, per germline (reference sequence). The CDR3 runs to 16 residues. Between the trimmed V and J ends, which lost 3 bases and 2 bases, there was a span of 16 bases. In DNA form, the CDR3 reads TGTGCCAGTAGTATGGGGGAGTGGAAGTTAAACTATGGCTACACCTTC. This translates into CASSMGEWKLNYGYTF.

V and J are TRBV29-1 and TRBJ2-1; no reliable D call. This CDR3 is 12 amino acids long. V lost 2 bases to trimming and J lost 6 bases, with 8 bases between them. Germline loops: CDR1 SQVTM, CDR2 ANQGSEA. The CDR3: CSVERLRNEQFF. The CDR3 DNA is TGCAGCGTTGAAAGGTTACGCAATGAGCAGTTCTTC.

The rearrangement joins TRBV9 to TRBJ1-5; D call uncertain. CDR1 and CDR2 (germline): SGDLS, YYNGEE. V lost 4 bases, J lost 9 bases, and 17 bases lay in between. The CDR3 runs 14 residues. The chain's CDR3 is CASSTWDVRGPQHF. The CDR3 nucleotides are TGTGCCAGCAGCACCTGGGATGTCCGGGGGCCCCAGCATTTT.

The chain combines TRBV11-2 with TRBJ2-1, with 8 bases lining up with TRBD2. Germline V lookup: CDR1 SGHAT, CDR2 FQNNGV. Germline trimming cut 1 base from V and 8 bases from J; bases unmatched to any gene: 7. This CDR3 has 15 residues. The CDR3 nucleotides are TGTGCCAGCAGCTTAGCTGTCCTAGCGGGCGATGAGCAGTTCTTC. Translated, it gives CASSLAVLAGDEQFF.

This chain joins TRBV19 and TRBJ2-3; no definite D call. There are 15 residues in the CDR3. The germline CDR1 and CDR2 sequences are LNHDA and SQIVND (reference sequence). V lost 5 bases and J 1 base, leaving 13 bases between the germline ends. In nucleotides, the CDR3 is TGTGCCAGTAGTCCCCGCAGGCAGGGCACAGATACGCAGTATTTT. Translating gives CASSPRRQGTDTQYF.

This clone was observed once. The chain combines TRBV24-1 with TRBJ2-1; unclear D gene. This CDR3 region has 13 residues. Germline V gene data show CDR1 as KGHDR and CDR2 as SFDVKD. Trimming took off 5 bases at V and 6 bases at J, with 10 bases between the two ends. As DNA, the CDR3 is TGTGCCACCAGTGGCACCGCGTCCAATGAGCAGTTCTTC. Amino acid sequence: CATSGTASNEQFF.

This chain links TRBV4-1 with TRBJ1-1; D is undetermined. The CDR3 is 15 amino acids. The germline CDR1 and CDR2 sequences are MGHRA and YSYEKL. Trimming took off 1 base at V and 1 base at J, with 10 bases between the two ends. The CDR3 reads CASSQGSWTNTEAFF. CDR3 bases: TGCGCCAGCAGCCAAGGATCCTGGACGAACACTGAAGCTTTCTTT.

The V call is TRBV5-8, the J call TRBJ1-6, with D unresolved. The CDR3 has 18 amino acids. V was shortened by 1 base and J by 0 bases, with 14 bases between the two germline ends. The germline CDR1 and CDR2 sequences are SGHTS and YDEGEE. CDR3 in amino acids: CASSLFGRGSSYNSPLHF. The CDR3 DNA is TGTGCCAGCAGCTTGTTTGGGAGAGGAAGCTCCTATAATTCACCCCTCCACTTT.

The chain combines TRBV7-3 with TRBJ1-2, with 8 bases matching TRBD1. After removal of 5 bases from V and 4 bases from J, the junction contained 3 bases not matched to a gene. Germline V lookup: CDR1 SGHTA, CDR2 FQGTGA. This CDR3 contains 13 residues. The CDR3 DNA reads as TGTGCCAGCAGCCCGACAGGGGCCTATGGCTACACCTTC. The encoded protein is CASSPTGAYGYTF.

This chain uses TRBV19 with TRBJ1-2; possible D gene TRBD1, 5 bases. Trimming cost V 7 bases and J 2 bases, with 11 bases left between them. CDR1 LNHDA and CDR2 SQIVND come from the germline V gene (reference sequence). The CDR3 has 13 residues. The CDR3 region has the DNA TGTGCCAGTACCGGGACGGGGAACTATGGCTACACCTTC. Translated: CASTGTGNYGYTF.

This chain uses TRBV3-1 (or the pseudogene TRBV3-2) with TRBJ1-2, with 7 bases lining up with TRBD1. The germline V gene encodes CDR1 LGHDT and CDR2 YNNKEL (reference sequence). This CDR3 has 13 residues. Unmatched junction bases numbered 6, after V lost 5 bases and J lost 6 bases. The CDR3 DNA sequence: TGTGCCAGCAGCAACACAGGGGCCGATGGCTACACCTTC. Translating it yields CASSNTGADGYTF.

The V call is TRBV13, the J call TRBJ1-5; D ambiguous. Trimming removed 0 bases at V and 0 bases at J, with 9 bases between. CDR1 PRHDT and CDR2 FYEKMQ come from the germline V gene (reference sequence). The CDR3 length is 16 residues. CDR3 region: CASSLGPGYSNQPQHF. The CDR3 DNA is TGTGCCAGCAGCTTAGGACCAGGCTATAGCAATCAGCCCCAGCATTTT.

The chain links TRBV28 to TRBJ2-2, with D maybe TRBD2 (5 bases). The CDR3 runs 14 residues. Germline loops: CDR1 MDHEN, CDR2 SYDVKM. Trimming pared 7 bases from V and 5 bases from J, leaving 14 bases between. The CDR3 protein is CASIWFRGTGELFF. CDR3 in DNA: TGTGCCAGCATTTGGTTCCGAGGGACCGGGGAGCTGTTTTTT.

This chain's CDR3 is CASSEAWGNEQFF. CDR3 in DNA: TGTGCCAGCAGTGAAGCTTGGGGTAATGAGCAGTTCTTC. The chain joins TRBV6-1 to TRBJ2-1; D is uncertain. Looked up from germline, CDR1 is MNHNS and CDR2 is SASEGT. V was clipped by 0 bases and J by 7 bases, with 7 bases between them. The CDR3 is 13 residues long.